Listed below are T cell receptor beta chains from one sample, sequenced in a study of T-cell reconstitution after alpha-beta-depleted transplantation in children. TCRdb re-called the PCR reads with MiXCR, one entry per CDR3 protein. This sample has about 240,000 distinct CDR3 sequences, with about 26% found just once. The material sequenced was PBMCs, taken before TCRalphabeta/CD19-depleted stem cell transplant. The source of these receptors is a girl aged 2-10 years with Fanconi anemia, due to receive a stem cell transplant. CDR3s include the opening cysteine and the closing phenylalanine or tryptophan. Each record gives: clone size, V gene, D gene, J gene, CDR3 protein, CDR3 DNA. A D gene is named only where the DNA matches it firmly. Where a row states a size, it is once, few, many or the class of an expanded clone; other rows omit it.

>-|TRBV9|-|TRBJ1-1
CASSVIPGDTEAFF
TGTGCCAGCAGCGTAATTCCAGGGGACACTGAAGCTTTCTTT
>-|TRBV3-1|-|TRBJ1-6
CASSPMSSLHF
TGTGCCAGCAGCCCCATGAGTTCCCTCCACTTT
>few|TRBV12-3/TRBV12-4|-|TRBJ2-2
CASSLSGYRELFF
TGTGCCAGCAGTCTCTCCGGGTACCGGGAGCTGTTTTTT
>many|TRBV21-1|-|TRBJ1-5
CASSLARLTFNQPQHF
TGTGCCAGCAGTCTAGCGAGGCTAACTTTCAATCAGCCCCAGCATTTT
>many|TRBV12-3/TRBV12-4|TRBD1|TRBJ2-7
CASSFGTDTKQYF
TGTGCCAGCAGTTTTGGGACAGATACGAAGCAGTACTTC
>many|TRBV15|-|TRBJ2-2
CATSRDQGRIANTGELFF
TGTGCCACCAGCAGAGATCAAGGTCGGATCGCGAACACCGGGGAGCTGTTTTTT
>-|TRBV6-5|-|TRBJ1-2
CASSLTVNYGYTF
TGTGCCAGCAGTTTGACAGTAAACTATGGCTACACCTTC
>-|TRBV28|TRBD2|TRBJ2-5
CASRRLANTYQETQYF
TGTGCCAGCAGAAGACTAGCGAATACGTACCAAGAGACCCAGTACTTC
>many|TRBV27|-|TRBJ2-1
CASSLRGARYNEQFF
TGTGCCAGCAGTTTAAGGGGGGCGCGGTACAATGAGCAGTTCTTC
>many|TRBV27|-|TRBJ1-6
CASSLPLTYNSPLHF
TGTGCCAGCAGTTTGCCTTTAACTTATAATTCACCCCTCCACTTT
>many|TRBV10-3|TRBD2|TRBJ2-7
CATVGWETGRYEQYF
TGTGCCACGGTGGGATGGGAAACCGGGAGGTACGAGCAGTACTTC